The rows below give T cell receptor beta chains drawn from one sample of a study of T cell changes during pregnancy in multiple sclerosis. Assay: immunoSEQ multiplex PCR; the TCRdb copy retains only in-frame clones and omits some. Seen here are roughly 99,000 clones, roughly 90% observed once, and the top ten hold 0.78%. Sequencing was performed on peripheral blood, taken in the third trimester of pregnancy. The receptor set was obtained from a female donor in good health, enrolled as a control in a pregnancy study. Each CDR3 is given with its conserved first and last residue. D genes are given only for firm matches. Rows give clone size only sometimes, using once, few, many, or a class for an expanded clone.

d_call | j_call | clone_size | v_call | cdr3_aa | cdr3_nt
TRBD1 | TRBJ2-5 | once | TRBV7-9 | CASSLDREETQYF | TGTGCCAGCAGCTTGGACAGGGAAGAGACCCAGTACTTC
NA | TRBJ2-3 | NA | TRBV14 | CASSPTLAGTDTQYF | TGTGCCAGCAGCCCGACCTTAGCGGGCACAGATACGCAGTATTTT
TRBD1 | TRBJ2-7 | NA | TRBV7-9 | CASSLTGGSYEQYF | TGTGCCAGCAGCTTGACAGGGGGTTCCTACGAGCAGTACTTC
NA | TRBJ2-7 | NA | TRBV30 | CAWSPLQHGQPKQYF | TGTGCCTGGAGCCCTTTACAACACGGACAGCCAAAGCAGTACTTC
NA | TRBJ2-5 | NA | TRBV7-3 | CASSSGEGLETQYF | TGTGCCAGCAGCTCAGGCGAAGGTTTAGAGACCCAGTACTTC
NA | TRBJ1-4 | NA | TRBV19 | CASSIPGFGEKLFF | TGTGCCAGTAGTATCCCGGGGTTCGGTGAAAAACTGTTTTTT
TRBD2 | TRBJ2-3 | NA | TRBV6-6 | CASMTSGGGGTDTQYF | TGTGCCAGCATGACTAGCGGGGGAGGGGGCACAGATACGCAGTATTTT
TRBD1 | TRBJ1-2 | once | TRBV6-1 | CASSGNSGTGQTANYGYTF | TGTGCCAGCAGTGGAAACTCCGGGACAGGGCAGACCGCTAACTATGGCTACACCTTC
TRBD1 | TRBJ1-1 | NA | TRBV11-3 | CASSVPGQGSAEAFF | TGTGCCAGCAGCGTACCGGGACAGGGGAGCGCTGAAGCTTTCTTT
NA | TRBJ2-3 | NA | TRBV27 | CASTYSRDKVDTQYF | TGTGCCAGCACCTACTCCCGGGACAAGGTAGATACGCAGTATTTT
NA | TRBJ2-7 | NA | TRBV9 | CASSVGGTQSWEQYF | TGTGCCAGCAGCGTAGGTGGGACTCAGAGCTGGGAGCAGTACTTC
NA | TRBJ2-1 | NA | TRBV11-3 | CASSSLPLSSYNEQFF | TGTGCCAGCAGCTCCCTGCCCCTGAGCTCCTACAATGAGCAGTTCTTC
NA | TRBJ1-2 | NA | TRBV5-6 | CASSTTDNYGYTF | TGTGCCAGCAGCACGACAGATAACTATGGCTACACCTTC
NA | TRBJ2-1 | NA | TRBV4-3 | CASSQVFQYSYNEQFF | TGCGCCAGCAGCCAAGTCTTCCAGTACTCCTACAATGAGCAGTTCTTC
TRBD1 | TRBJ1-1 | NA | TRBV4-3 | CASSQVRDRPNTEAFF | TGCGCCAGCAGCCAAGTACGGGACAGGCCGAACACTGAAGCTTTCTTT
NA | TRBJ1-4 | NA | TRBV9 | CASSVRRGEGEKLFF | TGTGCCAGCAGCGTACGGAGGGGCGAGGGTGAAAAACTGTTTTTT
TRBD2 | TRBJ2-2 | NA | TRBV7-3 | CASSERGGRAGELFF | TGTGCCAGCAGCGAGCGGGGGGGCCGCGCCGGGGAGCTGTTTTTT
NA | TRBJ2-3 | NA | TRBV7-2 | CASSLDAATSDTQYF | TGTGCCAGCAGCTTAGACGCCGCCACTTCAGATACGCAGTATTTT
NA | TRBJ2-7 | NA | TRBV4-1 | CASSQDPGRTYEQYF | TGCGCCAGCAGCCAAGACCCGGGGAGGACCTACGAGCAGTACTTC
NA | TRBJ2-2 | NA | TRBV7-3 | CASSLQDTGELFF | TGTGCCAGCAGCTTACAGGACACCGGGGAGCTGTTTTTT
NA | TRBJ2-7 | once | TRBV14 | CASSQGFLDIAEQYF | TGTGCCAGCAGCCAAGGGTTCTTAGACATTGCTGAGCAGTACTTC
NA | TRBJ1-1 | few | TRBV9 | CASSPHDTEAFF | TGTGCCAGCAGCCCCCATGACACTGAAGCTTTCTTT
NA | TRBJ1-2 | NA | TRBV25-1 | CASTPRGTNYGYTF | TGTGCCAGCACTCCAAGGGGGACTAACTATGGCTACACCTTC
NA | TRBJ2-1 | NA | TRBV7-9 | CASSLLAVYNEQFF | TGTGCCAGCAGCCTCCTCGCGGTTTACAATGAGCAGTTCTTC
TRBD2 | TRBJ2-5 | NA | TRBV5-1 | CASSPERGAQETQYF | TGCGCCAGCAGCCCAGAGCGGGGGGCACAAGAGACCCAGTACTTC
TRBD1 | TRBJ2-7 | NA | TRBV2 | CASSRDRRLGEQYF | TGTGCCAGCAGTCGGGACAGGAGACTAGGGGAGCAGTACTTC
NA | TRBJ1-5 | NA | TRBV7-9 | CASSPRGGQPQHF | TGTGCCAGCAGCCCCAGGGGTGGTCAGCCCCAGCATTTT
NA | TRBJ2-2 | NA | TRBV7-6 | CASSLARSNTGELFF | TGTGCCAGCAGCTTAGCGCGGTCCAACACCGGGGAGCTGTTTTTT
NA | TRBJ1-5 | NA | TRBV2 | CASTRGDAGNQPQHF | TGTGCCAGCACCCGGGGGGATGCCGGCAATCAGCCCCAGCATTTT
TRBD2 | TRBJ2-3 | NA | TRBV9 | CASSVGERGARTDTQYF | TGTGCCAGCAGCGTAGGGGAGCGGGGGGCCCGGACAGATACGCAGTATTTT